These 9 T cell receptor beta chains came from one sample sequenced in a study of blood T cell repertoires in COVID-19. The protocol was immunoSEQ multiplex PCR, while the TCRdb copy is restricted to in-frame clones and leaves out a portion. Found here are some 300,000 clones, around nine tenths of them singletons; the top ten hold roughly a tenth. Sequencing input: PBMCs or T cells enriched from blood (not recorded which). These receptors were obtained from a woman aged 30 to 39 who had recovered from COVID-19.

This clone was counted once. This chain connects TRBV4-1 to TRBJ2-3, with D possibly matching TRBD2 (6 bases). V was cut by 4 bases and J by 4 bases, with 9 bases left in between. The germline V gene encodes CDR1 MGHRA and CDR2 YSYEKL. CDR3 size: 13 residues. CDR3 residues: CASSLRDPDTQYF. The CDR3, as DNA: TGCGCCAGCAGCCTGCGGGACCCAGATACGCAGTATTTT.

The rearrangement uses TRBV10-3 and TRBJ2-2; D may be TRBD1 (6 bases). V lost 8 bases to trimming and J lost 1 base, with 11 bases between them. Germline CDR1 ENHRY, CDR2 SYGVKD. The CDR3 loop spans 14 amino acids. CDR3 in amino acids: CAIEEGQNTGELFF. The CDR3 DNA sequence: TGTGCCATCGAAGAGGGACAGAACACCGGGGAGCTGTTTTTT.

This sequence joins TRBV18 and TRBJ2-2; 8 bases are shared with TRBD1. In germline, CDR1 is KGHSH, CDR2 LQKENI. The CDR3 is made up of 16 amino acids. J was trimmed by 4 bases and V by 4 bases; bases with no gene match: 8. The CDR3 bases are TGTGCCAGCTCACTTGGACAGGGACGCGGCACCGGGGAGCTGTTTTTT. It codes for CASSLGQGRGTGELFF.

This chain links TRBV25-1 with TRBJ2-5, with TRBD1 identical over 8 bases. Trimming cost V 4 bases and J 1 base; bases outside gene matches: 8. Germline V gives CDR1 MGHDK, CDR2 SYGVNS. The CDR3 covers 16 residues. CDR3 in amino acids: CASSGIRGRVQETQYF. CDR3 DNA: TGTGCCAGCAGTGGTATCAGGGGGCGAGTCCAAGAGACCCAGTACTTC.

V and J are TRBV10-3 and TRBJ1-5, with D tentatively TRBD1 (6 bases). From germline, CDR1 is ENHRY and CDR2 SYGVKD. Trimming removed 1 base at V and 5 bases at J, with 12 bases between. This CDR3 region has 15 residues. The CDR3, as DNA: TGTGCCATCAGTGAGTTACAGGGTGAGGATCAGCCCCAGCATTTT. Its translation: CAISELQGEDQPQHF.

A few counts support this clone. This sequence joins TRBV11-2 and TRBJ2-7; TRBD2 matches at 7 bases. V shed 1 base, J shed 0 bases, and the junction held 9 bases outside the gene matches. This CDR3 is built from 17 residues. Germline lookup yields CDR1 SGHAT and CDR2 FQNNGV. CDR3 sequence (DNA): TGTGCCAGCAGCTTAGGTGGTGTAGCGGGTGACTCCTACGAGCAGTACTTC. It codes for CASSLGGVAGDSYEQYF. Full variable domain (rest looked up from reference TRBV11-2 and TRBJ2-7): EAGVAQSPRYKIIEKRQSVAFWCNPISGHATLYWYQQILGQGPKLLIQFQNNGVVDDSQLPKDRFSAERLKGVDSTLKIQPAKLEDSAVYLCASSLGGVAGDSYEQYFGPGTRLTVT.

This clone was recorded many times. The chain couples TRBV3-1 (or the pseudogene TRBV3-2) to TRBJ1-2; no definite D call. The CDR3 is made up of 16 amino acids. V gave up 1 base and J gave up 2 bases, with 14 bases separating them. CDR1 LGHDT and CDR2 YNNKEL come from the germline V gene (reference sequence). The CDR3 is CASSQGGKIPNYGYTF. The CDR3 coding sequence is TGTGCCAGCAGCCAAGGAGGGAAGATTCCAAACTATGGCTACACCTTC.

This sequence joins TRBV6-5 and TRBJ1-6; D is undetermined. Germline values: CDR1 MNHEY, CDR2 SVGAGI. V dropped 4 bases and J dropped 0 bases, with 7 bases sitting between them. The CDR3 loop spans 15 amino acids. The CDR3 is CASSSRSSYNSPLHF. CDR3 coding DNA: TGTGCCAGCAGTTCTCGGAGCTCCTATAATTCACCCCTCCACTTT.

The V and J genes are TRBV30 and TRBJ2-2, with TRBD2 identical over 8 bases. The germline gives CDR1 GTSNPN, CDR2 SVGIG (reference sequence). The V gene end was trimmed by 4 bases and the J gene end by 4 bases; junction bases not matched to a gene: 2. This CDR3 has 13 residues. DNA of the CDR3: TGTGCCTGGAAAGGGACTAGCACCGGGGAGCTGTTTTTT. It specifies CAWKGTSTGELFF.